This T cell receptor beta chain was observed in a study of radiotherapy plus CTLA-4 blockade in lung cancer. Study background: Disease control reached under 35%, with objective responses in under 20%.

This CDR3 is 11 amino acids long. Germline CDR1 ENHRY, CDR2 SYGVKD. V dropped 10 bases and J dropped 4 bases, with 10 bases sitting between them. The table came from immunoSEQ multiplex PCR; TCRdb's copy has only in-frame clones and leaves some out. The sample contains 45,000 to 55,000 clones, 70% to 85% of which appear only once. On this clone itself: The antigen remains unidentified.

The study, taken as a whole, reports: According to reports, early shifts in blood T cell clones, alongside interferon-beta, forecast response most accurately. TCR clones originating in tumors grew in number in blood after radiotherapy plus ipilimumab.

The material was peripheral blood, obtained from a patient treated with radiotherapy plus ipilimumab. The V gene is TRBV10-3, the J gene TRBJ1-1; D uncertain. The receptor comes from a human donor with non-small cell lung cancer who had a partial response to radiotherapy plus ipilimumab. In DNA, the CDR3 is TGTGCCACCACGTCGGGCACTGAAGCTTTCTTT. This codes for CATTSGTEAFF.